This is a list of T cell receptor beta chains from one sample in a study of shared clonotypes between healthy human individuals. Using immunoSEQ multiplex PCR, the repertoire was profiled, and TCRdb retains in-frame clones only, with some absent. This sample has 330,000 or so clones, with roughly 70% found just once. The sequenced sample consisted of memory CD4+ T cells sorted from blood. The receptor set was obtained from a man aged 25-40 years in good health. Each CDR3 is given with its conserved first and last residue. The order of the fields is V gene, D gene, J gene, clone size, CDR3 protein, CDR3 DNA. The D gene is left open where the match is weak. A clone size is listed for some rows: how often the clone was seen (once, few, many), or a class if it is expanded.

>TRBV6-1|NA|TRBJ1-4|NA
CASSELSVQSNEKLFF
TGTGCCAGCAGTGAATTGTCGGTACAGTCTAATGAAAAACTGTTTTTT
>TRBV6-1|NA|TRBJ2-2|NA
CASIVTVNTGELFF
TGTGCCAGCATTGTAACAGTAAACACCGGGGAGCTGTTTTTT
>TRBV11-3|NA|TRBJ2-2|NA
CASSLLRATGELFF
TGTGCCAGCAGCTTACTTAGGGCTACCGGGGAGCTGTTTTTT
>TRBV14|NA|TRBJ2-3|few
CASSPGPQAGGIADTQYF
TGTGCCAGCAGCCCCGGCCCCCAGGCTGGGGGGATCGCAGATACGCAGTATTTT
>TRBV7-2|NA|TRBJ2-7|NA
CASSFSRGSYEQYF
TGTGCCAGCAGCTTTAGCAGAGGATCCTACGAGCAGTACTTC
>TRBV30|NA|TRBJ1-1|NA
CAFELGSLFAEAFF
TGTGCCTTTGAACTCGGTTCGTTGTTTGCTGAAGCTTTCTTT
>TRBV5-1|TRBD1|TRBJ2-7|NA
CASGTEPYEQYF
TGCGCCAGCGGGACAGAACCCTACGAGCAGTACTTC
>TRBV18|NA|TRBJ1-4|NA
CASSPSLGTGEEKLFF
TGTGCCAGCTCACCGTCCCTCGGGACGGGAGAGGAAAAACTGTTTTTT
>TRBV5-5|NA|TRBJ2-3|NA
CASSLARQGLTDTQYF
TGTGCCAGCAGCTTGGCCAGGCAGGGGCTCACAGATACGCAGTATTTT
>TRBV5-6|TRBD2|TRBJ2-5|once
CASRRGAWETQYF
TGTGCCAGCAGGCGGGGGGCGTGGGAGACCCAGTACTTC
>TRBV5-1|TRBD1|TRBJ2-3|NA
CASSLGDRVTDTQYF
TGCGCCAGCAGCTTGGGGGACAGGGTCACAGATACGCAGTATTTT
>TRBV4-1|NA|TRBJ1-2|once
CASSQHRVMGYTF
TGCGCCAGCAGCCAACACAGGGTTATGGGCTACACCTTC
>TRBV7-6|NA|TRBJ2-3|once
CASSLGGWDTDTQYF
TGTGCCAGCAGCTTAGGAGGGTGGGATACAGATACGCAGTATTTT
>TRBV2|NA|TRBJ1-4|NA
CASSFRPNEKLFF
TGTGCCAGCAGTTTTCGTCCTAATGAAAAACTGTTTTTT
>TRBV9|TRBD1|TRBJ1-1|NA
CASTRQGMNTEAFF
TGTGCCAGCACCCGACAGGGCATGAACACTGAAGCTTTCTTT
>TRBV7-6|NA|TRBJ2-7|NA
CASSSSPVPPGYEQYF
TGTGCCAGCAGCTCCTCCCCCGTTCCCCCGGGCTACGAGCAGTACTTC
>TRBV9|TRBD2|TRBJ2-5|NA
CASSVAGGGPGYQETQYF
TGTGCCAGCAGCGTAGCCGGGGGAGGGCCGGGGTACCAAGAGACCCAGTACTTC
>TRBV5-4|NA|TRBJ1-2|NA
CASSFDAAGGGYTF
TGTGCCAGCAGCTTTGACGCCGCCGGGGGTGGCTACACCTTC
>TRBV5-1|TRBD2|TRBJ2-7|NA
CASSILAGEGYEQYF
TGCGCCAGCAGCATCCTAGCGGGAGAAGGGTACGAGCAGTACTTC
>TRBV30|NA|TRBJ1-4|NA
CAGRGAYNEKLFF
TGTGCCGGGAGGGGGGCGTATAACGAAAAACTGTTTTTT
>TRBV2|TRBD2|TRBJ2-7|NA
CASSDPGGRAYEQYF
TGTGCCAGCAGTGACCCGGGAGGGCGTGCCTACGAGCAGTACTTC
>TRBV11-2|NA|TRBJ2-7|NA
CASSSAGLNSYEQYF
TGTGCCAGCAGCTCAGCGGGCTTAAACTCCTACGAGCAGTACTTC
>TRBV29-1|NA|TRBJ1-3|few
CSPGGAQGNTIYF
TGCAGCCCCGGGGGGGCCCAGGGAAACACCATATATTTT
>TRBV10-3|TRBD2|TRBJ2-1|once
CAIGREGLHNEQFF
TGTGCCATAGGAAGGGAGGGACTACACAATGAGCAGTTCTTC
>TRBV5-1|NA|TRBJ2-7|NA
CASSLSGIHEQYF
TGCGCCAGCAGCTTGTCAGGGATCCACGAGCAGTACTTC
>TRBV5-6|NA|TRBJ2-4|NA
CASSPRTRVAKNIQYF
TGTGCCAGCAGCCCCAGGACCAGGGTTGCCAAAAACATTCAGTACTTC
>TRBV4-1|NA|TRBJ2-1|NA
CASSQVREQFF
TGCGCCAGCAGCCAAGTCCGTGAGCAGTTCTTC
>TRBV7-9|NA|TRBJ2-7|NA
CASSSLYYEQYF
TGTGCCAGCAGCTCCCTTTACTACGAGCAGTACTTC
>TRBV5-1|TRBD1|TRBJ2-5|NA
CASSIRTGRETQYF
TGCGCCAGCAGCATCCGGACAGGGAGAGAGACCCAGTACTTC
>TRBV19|TRBD1|TRBJ1-3|NA
CASQDRAGNTIYF
TGTGCCAGCCAGGACAGGGCTGGAAACACCATATATTTT
>TRBV19|NA|TRBJ2-2|NA
CASSVGSGELFF
TGTGCCAGTAGTGTGGGGAGCGGGGAGCTGTTTTTT
>TRBV19|NA|TRBJ1-1|once
CASSKYTEAFF
TGTGCCAGTAGTAAGTACACTGAAGCTTTCTTT
>TRBV18|TRBD2|TRBJ2-3|NA
CAGLDRRGGTQYF
TGTGCCGGCCTAGACAGACGCGGGGGTACGCAGTATTTT
>TRBV20-1|NA|TRBJ1-1|NA
CSARAVLEAFF
TGCAGTGCTAGAGCGGTCCTTGAAGCTTTCTTT
>TRBV5-1|NA|TRBJ2-7|NA
CASSTGHLGAYEQYF
TGCGCCAGCAGCACAGGACATTTGGGGGCCTACGAGCAGTACTTC
>TRBV11-2|TRBD1|TRBJ1-4|few
CASSLQGATNEKLFF
TGTGCCAGCAGCCTACAGGGGGCAACTAATGAAAAACTGTTTTTT
>TRBV6-5|NA|TRBJ2-1|NA
CASSYSPGTSYNEQFF
TGTGCCAGCAGTTACTCGCCCGGGACCTCCTACAATGAGCAGTTCTTC
>TRBV5-5|TRBD2|TRBJ2-7|NA
CASSLPVAGDSEQYF
TGTGCCAGCAGCTTGCCCGTTGCGGGAGACTCCGAGCAGTACTTC
>TRBV5-1|NA|TRBJ2-2|once
CASSSRVDTGELFF
TGCGCCAGCAGCTCCAGGGTGGACACCGGGGAGCTGTTTTTT
>TRBV5-4|TRBD2|TRBJ2-1|NA
CASSLVPRGDNEQFF
TGTGCCAGCAGCTTGGTTCCCCGGGGGGACAATGAGCAGTTCTTC
>TRBV19|NA|TRBJ1-5|NA
CASSIKRVGTQPQHF
TGTGCCAGTAGTATTAAGAGGGTGGGTACTCAGCCCCAGCATTTT
>TRBV2|NA|TRBJ2-1|NA
CASSEEAVYNEQFF
TGTGCCAGCAGTGAAGAAGCGGTGTACAATGAGCAGTTCTTC